This T cell receptor (beta chain) was sequenced during a study of blood T cells in healthy people across ages. This CDR3 has 14 amino acids. Germline V gives CDR1 SGHTA, CDR2 FQGNSA. A J-beta primer mix and a sample-barcoded 5' primer were used in a second PCR of roughly 6 to 12 cycles. Paired-end reads containing CDR3 totaled no fewer than 3 million for each sample. Via MiXCR, TCRdb re-called the 5' RACE reads, giving one row per CDR3 protein. The repertoire holds 800,000 or so distinct CDR3 sequences, with approximately 25% as singletons. The sample was also reused in another study, on T cells of mothers and their children.

This chain connects TRBV7-2 to TRBJ2-5, with D tentatively TRBD2 (5 bases). The DNA end lines up better with TRBJ2-1; the J call may be wrong. Sequenced input: blood. This TCR was sampled from a boy aged 5-17 years in good health. The CDR3 spells CASSLGLGRDEQFF. In nucleotides, the CDR3 is TGTGCCAGCAGCTTAGGTTTAGGGCGGGATGAGCAGTTCTTC.